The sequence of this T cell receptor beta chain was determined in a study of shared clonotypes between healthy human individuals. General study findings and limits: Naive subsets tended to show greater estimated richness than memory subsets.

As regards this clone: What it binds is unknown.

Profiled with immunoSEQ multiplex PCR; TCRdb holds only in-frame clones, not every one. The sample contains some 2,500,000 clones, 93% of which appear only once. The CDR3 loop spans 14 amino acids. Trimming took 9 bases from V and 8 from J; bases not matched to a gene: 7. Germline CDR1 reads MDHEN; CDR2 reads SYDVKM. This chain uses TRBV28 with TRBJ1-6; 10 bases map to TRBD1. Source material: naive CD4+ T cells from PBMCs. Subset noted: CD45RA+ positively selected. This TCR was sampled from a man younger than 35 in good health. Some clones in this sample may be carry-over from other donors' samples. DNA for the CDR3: TGTGCCAGTTACCCCGGGACAGGGGATTCACCCCTCCACTTT. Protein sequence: CASYPGTGDSPLHF.